The 15 T cell receptor beta chains presented below share a single source sample, sequenced in a study of PD-L1 blockade in urothelial cancer. Time point in this sample: pretreatment peripheral blood. Some clones are missing from TCRdb's copy, which holds only in-frame ones; the method was immunoSEQ multiplex PCR. The sample consists of over 75,000 clones, 85% to 90% of them appearing once. The source was PBMCs, collected around atezolizumab (anti-PD-L1) treatment. These receptors came from a man in his sixties with urothelial cancer.

For the CDR3, the DNA is TGTGCCAGCAGCTCGCGCTTTGGGACAGGGTTTGTTGAGCAGTACTTC. It codes for CASSSRFGTGFVEQYF. The chain links TRBV7-2 to TRBJ2-7; TRBD1 matches at 9 bases. Germline values: CDR1 SGHTA, CDR2 FQGNSA. The CDR3 length is 16 residues. The junction had 14 bases not matched to a gene; V was cut back by 4 bases and J by 7 bases.

This clone was recorded a few times. The V call is TRBV30, the J call TRBJ1-1, with D tentatively TRBD1 (5 bases). From germline, CDR1 is GTSNPN and CDR2 SVGIG (reference sequence). The V and J ends lost 2 bases and 1 base respectively, with 8 bases between them. The CDR3 runs to 13 residues. The CDR3 DNA sequence: TGTGCCTGGAGTAGACAGTCGAACACTGAAGCTTTCTTT. Residues: CAWSRQSNTEAFF.

This chain joins TRBV7-3 and TRBJ1-1; maybe TRBD1 (5 bases). With 5 bases removed from V and 1 base from J, the gap between germline ends came to 11 bases. CDR3 length equals 14 residues. Looked up from germline, CDR1 is SGHTA and CDR2 is FQGTGA. The CDR3 DNA follows: TGTGCCAGCAGCAGACAGAGCACGAACACTGAAGCTTTCTTT. This translates into CASSRQSTNTEAFF.

This chain uses TRBV6-1 with TRBJ1-1; perhaps TRBD1 as D (5 bases). The CDR3 totals 14 residues. V lost 7 bases and J lost 4, with 16 bases in between. The germline V gene encodes CDR1 MNHNS and CDR2 SASEGT. The CDR3 spells CASTLSGGGTEAFF. The CDR3, as DNA: TGTGCCAGCACCCTGAGTGGGGGGGGCACTGAAGCTTTCTTT.

The chain uses TRBV14 and TRBJ1-1, with 12 bases fitting TRBD1. With V trimmed by 6 bases and J by 6 bases, 5 bases remained unmatched. Germline V gene data show CDR1 as SGHDN and CDR2 as FVKESK. The CDR3 runs 14 residues. The CDR3 spells CASRRDRGLSEAFF. DNA for the CDR3: TGTGCCAGCAGAAGGGACAGGGGGCTCTCTGAAGCTTTCTTT.

The chain has TRBV6-1 and TRBJ2-5, with TRBD2 as a possible D gene (5 bases). The ends were cut back, 0 bases at V and 4 bases at J, with 12 bases in the middle. This CDR3 comprises 15 residues. Germline V gives CDR1 MNHNS, CDR2 SASEGT. The CDR3, as DNA: TGTGCCAGCAGTGAAGCTCCCGGGAAGGGAGAGACCCAGTACTTC. Residues: CASSEAPGKGETQYF.

Here the CDR3 reads CASRGQGNSPLHF. CDR3 DNA: TGTGCCAGCCGCGGACAGGGGAATTCACCCCTCCACTTT. The chain joins TRBV6-6 to TRBJ1-6; 9 nucleotides line up with TRBD1. J lost 7 bases, V lost 8 bases, and 3 bases had no gene match. Looked up from germline, CDR1 is MNHNY and CDR2 is SVGAGI (reference sequence). The CDR3 runs 13 residues.

This clone has just one count. This chain's CDR3 is CASSFLPSGRGGYEQYF. As DNA, the CDR3 is TGTGCCAGCAGTTTTTTACCTAGCGGGAGGGGGGGCTACGAGCAGTACTTC. This chain uses TRBV27 with TRBJ2-7, with 12 bases identical to TRBD2. With V trimmed by 3 bases and J by 3 bases, 9 bases remained unmatched. This CDR3 contains 17 residues. Germline V gene sequence: CDR1 MNHEY, CDR2 SMNVEV (reference sequence).

For the CDR3, the DNA is TGTGCCAGCAGCTTTAGGGGAAGCAATCAGCCCCAGCATTTT. Translating gives CASSFRGSNQPQHF. This chain connects TRBV7-9 to TRBJ1-5; D may be TRBD1 (5 bases). The CDR3 is 14 amino acids. Trimming shortened V by 3 bases and J by 1 base, and 7 bases separated the two germline ends. Per the germline V gene, CDR1 is SEHNR and CDR2 is FQNEAQ (reference sequence).

The table lists this clone with a few counts. The rearrangement uses TRBV11-3 and TRBJ1-1; no clear D. Trimming shortened V by 1 base and J by 2 bases, and 8 bases separated the two germline ends. The CDR3 length is 14 residues. Looked up from germline, CDR1 is SGHNT and CDR2 is YENEEA. CDR3 DNA: TGTGCCAGCAGCTTAGTCGCAGGAAACACTGAAGCTTTCTTT. This sequence encodes CASSLVAGNTEAFF.

The V and J genes are TRBV5-1 and TRBJ2-2, with D perhaps matching TRBD1 (6 bases). This CDR3 contains 15 residues. In germline, CDR1 is SGHRS, CDR2 YFSETQ. Trimming left V 0 bases short and J 5 bases short, with 11 bases between. The CDR3 DNA reads TGCGCCAGCAGCTTGGCACAGGGTGGGACCGGGGAGCTGTTTTTT. Encoded protein: CASSLAQGGTGELFF.

V and J are TRBV28 and TRBJ1-5; D might be TRBD1 (5 bases). Trimming took off 6 bases at V and 6 bases at J, with 18 bases between the two ends. Looked up from germline, CDR1 is MDHEN and CDR2 is SYDVKM. The CDR3 length is 15 residues. For the CDR3, the DNA is TGTGCCAGCAGCAGCATTCAGGGTTTGATTCAGCCCCAGCATTTT. Translating gives CASSSIQGLIQPQHF.

A few counts support this clone. This chain joins TRBV5-1 and TRBJ1-4; D remains ambiguous. V was shortened by 5 bases and J by 0 bases, with 5 bases between the two germline ends. This CDR3 comprises 13 residues. Germline V gene data show CDR1 as SGHRS and CDR2 as YFSETQ. The CDR3 coding sequence is TGCGCCAGCAGTACAGCAACTAATGAAAAACTGTTTTTT. Its protein product is CASSTATNEKLFF.

This chain links TRBV7-9 with TRBJ2-2, with no clear D. Per the germline V gene, CDR1 is SEHNR and CDR2 is FQNEAQ (reference sequence). The CDR3 has 14 amino acids. Trimming shortened V by 5 bases and J by 4 bases, and 11 bases separated the two germline ends. The CDR3 DNA is TGTGCCAGCAGCCAACGTCCAGTCACCGGGGAGCTGTTTTTT. Amino acids: CASSQRPVTGELFF.

The CDR3 nucleotides read TGTGCCAGCAGTGAGCAGACTAGCGGGAAGGCAGATACGCAGTATTTT. Translating gives CASSEQTSGKADTQYF. The chain recombines TRBV6-1 with TRBJ2-3, with 11 bases that match TRBD2. CDR3 size: 16 residues. Germline trimming cut 3 bases from V and 4 bases from J; bases unmatched to any gene: 6. Germline values: CDR1 MNHNS, CDR2 SASEGT.